This T cell receptor (beta chain) was recorded in a study of T-cell memory formation after mild COVID-19. Findings and limits, study-wide: The SARS-CoV-2 specificity of second-wave clones reaching peak at day 37 remained unverified. The study found contracting CD4+ clones mainly in CM and EM and contracting CD8+ clones in EMRA. Pre-infection memory contained some responding clones, which suggested that cross-reactive memory had joined.

TCRdb called the 5' RACE reads again in MiXCR, with one record for every CDR3 protein. This table has 300,000 to 400,000 distinct CDR3 sequences, 10% to 15% appearing once. Regarding this clonotype: Antigen: not known.

The sample taken for sequencing was PBMCs or a T cell subset sorted from them (not recorded which). This clonotype originated in a man younger than 30 who had mild COVID-19 (a few samples of this study predate the infection). Cell type and time point are not known.

For the CDR3, the DNA is TGCAGTGCTAGGGGGGGTATCGGTCAGCCCCAGCATTTT. Translation gives CSARGGIGQPQHF. V usage is TRBV20-1 and J usage is TRBJ1-5; TRBD1 might be the D (5 bases). Germline V gene sequence: CDR1 DFQATT, CDR2 SNEGSKA (reference sequence). The germline V and J ends were trimmed by 3 bases and 6 bases, with 12 bases remaining between them. The length of the CDR3 is 13 residues.